The 20 T cell receptor beta chains in this list originate from one sample, sequenced in a study of T cell changes during pregnancy in multiple sclerosis. The method was immunoSEQ multiplex PCR; TCRdb's version includes in-frame clones alone and lacks a portion of them. This sample has 110,000 or so clones, with 85% to 95% found just once. The sample was peripheral blood, taken before pregnancy. The receptors stem from a female donor with multiple sclerosis, enrolled in a pregnancy study.

The rearrangement uses TRBV30 and TRBJ2-3, with TRBD1 matching over 9 bases. V was clipped by 2 bases and J by 3 bases; unmatched bases: 6. The CDR3 is 15 residues long. Germline-derived CDR1 and CDR2 are GTSNPN and SVGIG (reference sequence). The CDR3 region has the DNA TGTGCCTGGAGTCTCCTCGGGACAGGGACAGATACGCAGTATTTT. Its protein product is CAWSLLGTGTDTQYF.

The V and J genes are TRBV7-9 and TRBJ1-2, with 8 bases that match TRBD1. Germline V gene data show CDR1 as SEHNR and CDR2 as FQNEAQ (reference sequence). This CDR3 comprises 15 residues. The V gene end was trimmed by 5 bases and the J gene end by 4 bases; junction bases not matched to a gene: 9. CDR3 residues: CASSATGELPYGYTF. The CDR3 DNA follows: TGTGCCAGCAGCGCGACAGGGGAGCTTCCCTATGGCTACACCTTC.

V and J are TRBV6-5 and TRBJ1-3; a possible D gene is TRBD1 (5 bases). The V gene's germline CDR1 is MNHEY and CDR2 SVGAGI. Trimming shortened V by 7 bases and J by 3 bases, and 13 bases separated the two germline ends. The CDR3 is 14 amino acids. The DNA of the CDR3 is TGTGCCAGCATTTCAGGGCTTAGTGGAAACACCATATATTTT. It specifies CASISGLSGNTIYF.

V usage is TRBV4-1 and J usage is TRBJ1-4, with a possible D match to TRBD1 (5 bases). Trimming shortened V by 1 base and J by 8 bases, and 17 bases separated the two germline ends. CDR1 and CDR2 (germline): MGHRA, YSYEKL. This CDR3 comprises 16 residues. DNA of the CDR3: TGCGCCAGCAGCCAAGTCCGGGAGAGGGGACGAGAAAAACTGTTTTTT. It codes for CASSQVRERGREKLFF.

The V gene is TRBV5-6, the J gene TRBJ1-5, with TRBD1 matching over 7 bases. The CDR3 consists of 16 residues. The junction had 11 bases not matched to a gene; V was cut back by 4 bases and J by 4 bases. Per the germline V gene, CDR1 is SGHDT and CDR2 is YYEEEE. The CDR3 here is CASSLWSGGGNQPQHF. The CDR3 nucleotides read TGTGCCAGCAGCCTTTGGTCAGGGGGTGGTAATCAGCCCCAGCATTTT.

V usage is TRBV9 and J usage is TRBJ2-5, with D perhaps matching TRBD1 (6 bases). The CDR3 runs 13 residues. Trimming pared 0 bases from V and 7 bases from J, leaving 10 bases between. Germline CDR1 reads SGDLS; CDR2 reads YYNGEE. As DNA, the CDR3 is TGTGCCAGCAGCGTAGAGCCAGGGGCGACCCAGTACTTC. Translated: CASSVEPGATQYF.

The chain links TRBV5-1 to TRBJ1-5, with D perhaps matching TRBD1 (6 bases). The CDR3 runs to 16 residues. V lost 0 bases and J 0 bases, leaving 10 bases between the germline ends. Germline lookup yields CDR1 SGHRS and CDR2 YFSETQ. CDR3 DNA sequence: TGCGCCAGCAGCTTGGACCCAGGGGATAGCAATCAGCCCCAGCATTTT. Amino acid sequence: CASSLDPGDSNQPQHF.

The chain has TRBV28 and TRBJ2-5; 7 positions match TRBD2. Looked up from germline, CDR1 is MDHEN and CDR2 is SYDVKM. Trimming cost V 6 bases and J 4 bases; bases outside gene matches: 11. The CDR3 length is 15 residues. CDR3 loop: CASSRRGEGRETQYF. DNA of the CDR3: TGTGCCAGCAGCCGCCGAGGGGAGGGGCGAGAGACCCAGTACTTC.

The chain links TRBV6-5 to TRBJ2-3, with TRBD1 matching 7 bases. The V gene's germline CDR1 is MNHEY and CDR2 SVGAGI. CDR3 length equals 15 residues. The ends lost 6 bases at V and 2 bases at J; junction bases unmatched: 8. Here the CDR3 reads CASSPRGQFTDTQYF. CDR3 in DNA: TGTGCCAGCAGCCCCAGGGGACAGTTCACAGATACGCAGTATTTT.

This chain uses TRBV11-2 with TRBJ1-1; 7 bases align to TRBD1. V gave up 6 bases and J gave up 3 bases; unmatched junction bases: 10. The CDR3 length is 15 residues. CDR1 is SGHAT, CDR2 FQNNGV, per germline. The CDR3: CASRHTRQGDTEAFF. The CDR3 nucleotides are TGTGCCAGCAGACACACCCGGCAGGGGGACACTGAAGCTTTCTTT.

The J gene is TRBJ2-5, the V gene TRBV5-5, with TRBD2 matching over 11 bases. The CDR3 consists of 17 residues. Germline assignment: CDR1 SGHKS and CDR2 YYEKEE (reference sequence). J was trimmed by 4 bases and V by 1 base; bases with no gene match: 9. The CDR3 loop reads CASSLISGGAQGETQYF. The CDR3 nucleotides are TGTGCCAGCAGCTTGATTAGCGGGGGGGCCCAGGGAGAGACCCAGTACTTC.

DNA of the CDR3: TGCAGCGTTGAACTCCCCGGACAGCACTACACCTTC. Amino acid sequence: CSVELPGQHYTF. This chain links TRBV29-1 with TRBJ1-2; the D gene is possibly TRBD1 (6 bases). This CDR3 region has 12 residues. Trimming removed 2 bases at V and 10 bases at J, with 14 bases between. Germline V lookup: CDR1 SQVTM, CDR2 ANQGSEA.

The chain employs TRBV28 and TRBJ2-7; 7 bases fit TRBD1. The CDR3 is 15 residues long. V shed 5 bases, J shed 0 bases, and the junction held 7 bases outside the gene matches. Per germline, CDR1 MDHEN and CDR2 SYDVKM. In DNA form, the CDR3 reads TGTGCCAGCAGTCCCGGACAGGTACACTCCTACGAGCAGTACTTC. Encoded protein: CASSPGQVHSYEQYF.

The chain links TRBV9 to TRBJ2-1; no reliable D call. The CDR3 spans 12 residues. V lost 4 bases and J lost 5, with 7 bases in between. The germline CDR1 and CDR2 sequences are SGDLS and YYNGEE. The CDR3 DNA reads as TGTGCCAGCAGCCAACATAACAATGAGCAGTTCTTC. Translation gives CASSQHNNEQFF.

V gene TRBV14 combines with J gene TRBJ1-2, with unresolved D. V lost 1 base and J 4 bases, leaving 16 bases between the germline ends. The CDR3 is made up of 16 amino acids. Germline CDR1 and CDR2: SGHDN and FVKESK. Written as DNA, the CDR3 is TGTGCCAGCAGCCAAGGTAGGAGGGCAGTTAGCTATGGCTACACCTTC. As protein: CASSQGRRAVSYGYTF.

This chain joins TRBV15 and TRBJ2-1, with 11 bases aligning to TRBD2. Germline V gene sequence: CDR1 LNHNV, CDR2 YYDKDF (reference sequence). The CDR3 runs 15 residues. Trimming cost V 2 bases and J 4 bases; bases outside gene matches: 1. The chain's CDR3 is CATSRRLAGYNEQFF. The CDR3 DNA reads TGTGCCACCAGCAGAAGACTAGCGGGATACAATGAGCAGTTCTTC.

On this clone: Other DNA sequences of this sample code for an identical CDR3. V usage is TRBV15 and J usage is TRBJ2-5; D may be TRBD1 (5 bases). Germline V lookup: CDR1 LNHNV, CDR2 YYDKDF (reference sequence). With 0 bases removed from V and 2 bases from J, the gap between germline ends came to 10 bases. The CDR3 sequence is 15 residues long. This CDR3 is CATSRDGTGQETQYF. The CDR3 region has the DNA TGTGCCACCAGCAGAGACGGAACAGGACAAGAGACCCAGTACTTC. The whole variable domain, remainder taken from reference TRBV15 and TRBJ2-5, is DAMVIQNPRYQVTQFGKPVTLSCSQTLNHNVMYWYQQKSSQAPKLLFHYYDKDFNNEADTPDNFQSRRPNTSFCFLDIRSPGLGDTAMYLCATSRDGTGQETQYFGPGTRLLVL.

The rearrangement uses TRBV4-1 and TRBJ1-2; no clear D gene. The CDR3 sequence is 12 residues long. V lost 5 bases, J lost 6 bases, and 10 bases lay in between. Germline-derived CDR1 and CDR2 are MGHRA and YSYEKL. CDR3 region: CASSIRGHGYTF. In DNA form, the CDR3 reads TGCGCCAGCAGCATTCGAGGGCATGGCTACACCTTC.

The chain employs TRBV27 and TRBJ2-1, with TRBD2 identical over 9 bases. Germline V CDR1 and CDR2: MNHEY, SMNVEV (reference sequence). V dropped 7 bases and J dropped 8; count of bases not matched to a gene: 9. The CDR3 contains 14 residues. CDR3 amino acids: CASKILAGIDEQFF. For the CDR3, the DNA is TGTGCCAGCAAGATCCTAGCGGGAATCGATGAGCAGTTCTTC.

CDR3 DNA: TGTGCCAGCAGCGCCGGGACTCAAGAGACCCAGTACTTC. The encoded protein is CASSAGTQETQYF. The chain is built from TRBV5-5 and TRBJ2-5; a possible D gene is TRBD2 (6 bases). Looked up from germline, CDR1 is SGHKS and CDR2 is YYEKEE (reference sequence). This CDR3 comprises 13 residues. V dropped 4 bases and J dropped 2 bases, with 9 bases sitting between them.